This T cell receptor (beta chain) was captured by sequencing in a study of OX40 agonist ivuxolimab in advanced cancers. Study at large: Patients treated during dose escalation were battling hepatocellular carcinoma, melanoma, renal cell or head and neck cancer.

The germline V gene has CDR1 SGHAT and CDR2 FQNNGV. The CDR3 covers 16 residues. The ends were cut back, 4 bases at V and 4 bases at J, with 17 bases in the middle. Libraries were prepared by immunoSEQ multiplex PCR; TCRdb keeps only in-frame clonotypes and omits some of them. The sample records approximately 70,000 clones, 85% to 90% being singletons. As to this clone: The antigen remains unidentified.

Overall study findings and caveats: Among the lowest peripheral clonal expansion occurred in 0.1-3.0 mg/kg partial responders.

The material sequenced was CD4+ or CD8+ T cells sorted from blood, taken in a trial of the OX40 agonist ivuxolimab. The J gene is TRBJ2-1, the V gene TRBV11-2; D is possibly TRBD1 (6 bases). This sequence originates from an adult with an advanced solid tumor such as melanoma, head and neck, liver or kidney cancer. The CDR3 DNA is TGTGCCAGCAGCTCCCGCAGGGGACAACAATACAATGAGCAGTTCTTC. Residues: CASSSRRGQQYNEQFF.